This T cell receptor (beta chain) was profiled in a study of shared clonotypes between healthy human individuals. Background on the study: Each donor's CD4 naive and CD4 memory cells filled three plates apiece, CD8 naive two, and CD8 memory one.

Sequencing was performed with immunoSEQ multiplex PCR; in TCRdb, only in-frame clones are kept and a portion is missing. The top ten hold 1.2% of the sample, which has about 1.5 million clones, around 97% seen once. Overall study results and limits: The genetic and exposure-history diversity represented was limited by few donors.

A remark on this clone: Its antigen is still unknown.

Per the germline V gene, CDR1 is SGHRS and CDR2 is YFSETQ. V shed 4 bases and J 2 bases; nucleotides not matched to a gene: 3. The CDR3 sequence is 15 residues long. The sequencing sample was made of naive CD4+ T cells sorted from blood. The subset is: CD45RA+ positively selected. V gene TRBV5-1 combines with J gene TRBJ1-3; 10 positions match TRBD1. The sequence came from a young man in good health. CDR3 residues: CASSDGTGAGNTIYF. The CDR3 bases are TGCGCCAGCAGCGACGGGACAGGGGCTGGAAACACCATATATTTT.